Shown below are 29 T cell receptor beta chains from a single sample sequenced in a study of OX40 agonist ivuxolimab in advanced cancers. Method: immunoSEQ multiplex PCR; TCRdb's copy keeps in-frame clones and lacks some. The sample has tens of thousands of clones; 93% are singletons. The input for sequencing was CD4+ or CD8+ T cells sorted from blood, taken in a trial of the OX40 agonist ivuxolimab. These receptors all come from an adult with an advanced solid tumor such as melanoma, head and neck, liver or kidney cancer.

This clone was detected only once. The rearrangement uses TRBV15 and TRBJ2-6, with TRBD2 identical over 7 bases. CDR3 length: 18 residues. Losses at the gene ends were 8 bases for V and 0 bases for J; bases not matched to a gene: 13. Looked up from germline, CDR1 is LNHNV and CDR2 is YYDKDF (reference sequence). CDR3 DNA: TGTGCCACCCGGAAGGGAGGGACGGTTAGCTCTGGGGCCAACGTCCTGACTTTC. Translated: CATRKGGTVSSGANVLTF.

V usage is TRBV12-5 and J usage is TRBJ1-1, with 8 bases fitting TRBD1. The CDR3 runs 15 residues. The V and J ends lost 7 bases and 4 bases, in that order; junction bases with no gene match: 11. Germline values: CDR1 LGHNT, CDR2 FRNRAP. This chain's CDR3 is CASVNQGAGGTEAFF. The CDR3 bases are TGTGCTAGTGTTAACCAGGGGGCAGGCGGCACTGAAGCTTTCTTT.

This clone was seen a handful of times. This chain joins TRBV7-9 and TRBJ1-5; tentative D call: TRBD1 (5 bases). The CDR3 totals 14 residues. V was trimmed by 1 base and J by 3 bases, leaving 7 bases between them. From germline, CDR1 is SEHNR and CDR2 FQNEAQ (reference sequence). This CDR3 is CASSLGGYNQPQHF. In DNA form, the CDR3 reads TGTGCCAGCAGCTTAGGGGGGTACAATCAGCCCCAGCATTTT.

The chain is built from TRBV19 and TRBJ2-7, with 8 bases aligning to TRBD1. This CDR3 is built from 13 residues. Trimming at V came to 6 bases and at J to 4 bases, leaving 5 bases not matched to a gene. Per germline, CDR1 LNHDA and CDR2 SQIVND (reference sequence). The CDR3: CASSETGGYEQYF. As DNA, the CDR3 is TGTGCCAGTAGCGAAACAGGGGGTTACGAGCAGTACTTC. The variable domain in full, completed from reference TRBV19 and TRBJ2-7, reads DGGITQSPKYLFRKEGQNVTLSCEQNLNHDAMYWYRQDPGQGLRLIYYSQIVNDFQKGDIAEGYSVSREKKESFPLTVTSAQKNPTAFYLCASSETGGYEQYFGPGTRLTVT.

This clone was observed a handful of times. V usage is TRBV19 and J usage is TRBJ1-5, with D perhaps matching TRBD1 (5 bases). With 8 bases removed from V and 4 bases from J, the gap between germline ends came to 9 bases. CDR3 length: 12 residues. Germline V gives CDR1 LNHDA, CDR2 SQIVND (reference sequence). The CDR3 coding sequence is TGTGCCAGTGAGCAGGGAAATCAGCCCCAGCATTTT. Protein: CASEQGNQPQHF.

The chain combines TRBV4-3 with TRBJ1-2; D ambiguous. CDR1 is LGHNA, CDR2 YSLEER, per germline. The CDR3 loop spans 13 amino acids. V lost 0 bases and J lost 8, with 10 bases in between. The chain's CDR3 is CASSQDSLRGYTF. The CDR3 nucleotides are TGCGCCAGCAGCCAAGATAGTCTGCGGGGCTACACCTTC.

This rearrangement joins TRBV6-5 to TRBJ1-1; weak D call: TRBD1 (5 bases). Germline V gene sequence: CDR1 MNHEY, CDR2 SVGAGI. Trimming removed 4 bases at V and 4 bases at J, with 16 bases between. The CDR3 is 15 residues long. The CDR3, as DNA: TGTGCCAGCAGTTTTGGGGTAGGGGCGCTCACTGAAGCTTTCTTT. This translates into CASSFGVGALTEAFF.

CDR3 DNA sequence: TGTGCCAGCAGTTTATCGGTGATTTCAGATACGCAGTATTTT. Amino acid sequence: CASSLSVISDTQYF. V is TRBV27 and J is TRBJ2-3; D remains ambiguous. The germline V and J ends were trimmed by 0 bases and 4 bases, with 8 bases remaining between them. CDR1 and CDR2 from the germline V gene are MNHEY and SMNVEV (reference sequence). The CDR3 spans 14 residues.

J is TRBJ1-1 and V is TRBV7-9; TRBD1 might be the D (5 bases). Trimming removed 4 bases from V and 0 bases from J, with 12 bases in between. Germline V gene lookup returns CDR1 SEHNR and CDR2 FQNEAQ (reference sequence). The CDR3 is 15 residues long. The CDR3 bases are TGTGCCAGCAGCTCGACAGTTATAATGAACACTGAAGCTTTCTTT. Translating it yields CASSSTVIMNTEAFF.

The rearrangement uses TRBV30 and TRBJ2-5, with 11 bases identical to TRBD1. This CDR3 spans 14 amino acids. CDR1 and CDR2 (germline): GTSNPN, SVGIG (reference sequence). J gave up 5 bases and V 3 bases, and 5 bases lay outside the gene matches. The CDR3 sequence: CAWRRTGGEETQYF. CDR3 in DNA: TGTGCCTGGAGACGGACAGGGGGCGAGGAGACCCAGTACTTC.

The V call is TRBV19, the J call TRBJ1-1; the D gene is possibly TRBD1 (6 bases). Looked up from germline, CDR1 is LNHDA and CDR2 is SQIVND (reference sequence). V shed 3 bases and J shed 4 bases, with 15 bases lying between them. The CDR3 runs 15 residues. The CDR3 here is CASSMSHRAGTEAFF. The CDR3 DNA is TGTGCCAGTAGTATGTCCCACAGGGCGGGCACTGAAGCTTTCTTT.

The chain employs TRBV6-1 and TRBJ2-1; 9 nucleotides align to TRBD1. This CDR3 spans 13 amino acids. The V and J ends lost 6 bases and 8 bases, in that order; junction bases with no gene match: 5. Germline V gene data show CDR1 as MNHNS and CDR2 as SASEGT. The CDR3: CASRLGQGYEQFF. CDR3 coding DNA: TGTGCCAGCAGGCTGGGACAGGGTTATGAGCAGTTCTTC.

The genes are TRBV10-1 and TRBJ2-5, with TRBD2 matching over 12 bases. The CDR3 loop spans 17 amino acids. J was trimmed by 5 bases and V by 6 bases; bases with no gene match: 13. CDR1 and CDR2 (germline): WNHNN, SYGVQD (reference sequence). The DNA for the CDR3 is TGCGCCAGCAGAGGGGCTAGCGGGAGGGGCTTGCGGGAGACCCAGTACTTC. Its protein product is CASRGASGRGLRETQYF.

The chain couples TRBV5-6 to TRBJ1-1; D possibly corresponds to TRBD1 (5 bases). Trimming removed 2 bases at V and 2 bases at J, with 10 bases between. Germline-derived CDR1 and CDR2 are SGHDT and YYEEEE. CDR3 size: 14 residues. CDR3 in amino acids: CASSLAGHNTEAFF. The CDR3 region has the DNA TGTGCCAGCAGCTTAGCAGGGCATAACACTGAAGCTTTCTTT.

The chain is built from TRBV5-6 and TRBJ1-4, with D unclear. V lost 0 bases and J lost 5, with 5 bases in between. CDR3 length: 13 residues. Germline V lookup: CDR1 SGHDT, CDR2 YYEEEE. CDR3 coding DNA: TGTGCCAGCAGCTTGGCGCAGAATGAAAAACTGTTTTTT. It yields the protein CASSLAQNEKLFF.

The J gene is TRBJ2-7, the V gene TRBV27; D not certain. Germline-derived CDR1 and CDR2 are MNHEY and SMNVEV (reference sequence). V lost 3 bases and J lost 6, with 12 bases in between. CDR3 length: 13 amino acids. The CDR3 sequence: CASSFGPRREQYF. CDR3 DNA sequence: TGTGCCAGCAGTTTTGGCCCGAGGCGCGAGCAGTACTTC.

This sequence joins TRBV29-1 and TRBJ2-1; 7 bases line up with TRBD2. Germline V gene lookup returns CDR1 SQVTM and CDR2 ANQGSEA. This CDR3 is 12 amino acids long. V trimming: 1 base; J trimming: 9 bases; junction bases outside the gene matches: 3. The CDR3 coding sequence is TGCAGCGTTGAAGGACTAGCTCCTGAGCAGTTCTTC. It translates to CSVEGLAPEQFF.

The genes are TRBV7-9 and TRBJ1-1; 8 nucleotides line up with TRBD1. Per germline, CDR1 SEHNR and CDR2 FQNEAQ (reference sequence). The CDR3 runs to 16 residues. V trimming: 3 bases; J trimming: 1 base; junction bases outside the gene matches: 7. CDR3 DNA: TGTGCCAGCAGCTTCCCACAGGGGGGGAGGAACACTGAAGCTTTCTTT. Its protein product is CASSFPQGGRNTEAFF.

V is TRBV4-2 and J is TRBJ1-2, with D uncertain. V lost 0 bases, J lost 7 bases, and 15 bases lay in between. CDR3 length: 15 residues. The germline gives CDR1 LGHNA, CDR2 YNFKEQ. DNA of the CDR3: TGTGCCAGCAGCCAAGATCGAGGGCAGTATGCTGGCTACACCTTC. Protein sequence: CASSQDRGQYAGYTF.

In its sample, this clone was seen a few times. The chain has TRBV11-2 and TRBJ2-7; 11 bases are shared with TRBD1. The germline V gene encodes CDR1 SGHAT and CDR2 FQNNGV. The V segment lost 1 base and the J segment 3 bases; nucleotides outside the gene matches: 2. The CDR3 totals 15 residues. In nucleotides, the CDR3 is TGTGCCAGCAGCTTAGGGACAGGGGGCGGCTACGAGCAGTACTTC. This codes for CASSLGTGGGYEQYF.

The chain combines TRBV4-1 with TRBJ1-5, with 7 bases fitting TRBD1. V trimming: 4 bases; J trimming: 3 bases; junction bases outside the gene matches: 9. Germline CDR1 and CDR2: MGHRA and YSYEKL. The CDR3 has 16 residues. CDR3 amino acids: CASSPREGALNQPQHF. CDR3 sequence (DNA): TGCGCCAGCAGCCCCCGGGAGGGGGCTCTCAATCAGCCCCAGCATTTT.

The chain couples TRBV6-6 to TRBJ2-7, with 9 bases lining up with TRBD1. J was trimmed by 7 bases and V by 6 bases; bases with no gene match: 10. The CDR3 loop spans 14 amino acids. The germline V gene has CDR1 MNHNY and CDR2 SVGAGI (reference sequence). The CDR3: CASSYGQGTWEQYF. The CDR3 DNA is TGTGCCAGCAGCTACGGACAGGGGACATGGGAGCAGTACTTC.

V is TRBV15 and J is TRBJ1-6, with D perhaps matching TRBD1 (5 bases). The CDR3 is 14 amino acids. CDR1 and CDR2 from the germline V gene are LNHNV and YYDKDF (reference sequence). V was cut by 1 base and J by 10 bases, with 11 bases left in between. This chain's CDR3 is CATSRAREWSPLHF. Here the CDR3 DNA reads TGTGCCACCAGCAGAGCCAGGGAATGGTCACCCCTCCACTTT.

The chain uses TRBV7-9 and TRBJ2-2, with D uncertain. V shed 5 bases and J shed 1 base, with 11 bases lying between them. Per the germline V gene, CDR1 is SEHNR and CDR2 is FQNEAQ (reference sequence). There are 15 residues in the CDR3. The CDR3 nucleotides are TGTGCCAGCAGCGTTGTGGACGGGAACACCGGGGAGCTGTTTTTT. It encodes CASSVVDGNTGELFF.

The chain is built from TRBV14 and TRBJ1-2; 9 nucleotides match TRBD1. There are 15 residues in the CDR3. Germline values: CDR1 SGHDN, CDR2 FVKESK. V was clipped by 6 bases and J by 3 bases; unmatched bases: 8. This CDR3 is CASRPITGGDYGYTF. The DNA of the CDR3 is TGTGCCAGCAGGCCTATTACAGGGGGCGACTATGGCTACACCTTC.

This sequence joins TRBV27 and TRBJ2-7; 8 bases map to TRBD1. Germline V CDR1 and CDR2: MNHEY, SMNVEV (reference sequence). V trimming: 2 bases; J trimming: 4 bases; junction bases outside the gene matches: 4. The CDR3 runs 14 residues. CDR3 sequence: CASSLRGQVYEQYF. CDR3 bases: TGTGCCAGCAGTTTAAGGGGACAGGTGTACGAGCAGTACTTC.

J is TRBJ2-7 and V is TRBV5-6; D possibly corresponds to TRBD2 (5 bases). The ends were cut back, 4 bases at V and 2 bases at J, with 13 bases in the middle. Germline lookup yields CDR1 SGHDT and CDR2 YYEEEE. This CDR3 contains 14 residues. The CDR3 sequence is CASSPGFSAYEQYF. Here the CDR3 DNA reads TGTGCCAGCAGCCCGGGGTTCTCAGCCTACGAGCAGTACTTC.

As DNA, the CDR3 is TGTGCCAGCAGCCCCACCGCGGATGAAGCTTTCTTT. This encodes CASSPTADEAFF. V usage is TRBV11-2 and J usage is TRBJ1-1, with unresolved D. Germline-derived CDR1 and CDR2 are SGHAT and FQNNGV. The V end was cut by 5 bases, the J end by 7 bases, with 11 bases between. The CDR3 extends over 12 amino acids.

This chain links TRBV5-4 with TRBJ1-2; D gene ambiguous. The CDR3 is 14 amino acids. The germline V gene encodes CDR1 SGHNT and CDR2 YYREEE (reference sequence). V was trimmed by 0 bases and J by 4 bases, leaving 10 bases between them. The CDR3 nucleotides read TGTGCCAGCAGCTTGGAGGTCGGCGGCTATGGCTACACCTTC. It encodes CASSLEVGGYGYTF.